Each of the 21 T cell receptor beta chains below was sequenced from the same sample in a study of blood T cells in healthy people across ages. The second PCR ran about 6 to 11 cycles with a sample-barcoded 5' primer and J-beta primers. TCRdb analysed the 5' RACE reads with MiXCR anew, one entry per CDR3 protein. The sample yields about 1 million distinct CDR3 sequences, around 45% seen once. Material for sequencing was blood. The receptors derive from a woman aged 55-70 years in good health.

J is TRBJ2-7 and V is TRBV5-1, with no clear D. The germline gives CDR1 SGHRS, CDR2 YFSETQ. V was trimmed by 0 bases and J by 5 bases, leaving 15 bases between them. The CDR3 runs 15 residues. The CDR3 loop is CASSLALTQRDEQYF. CDR3 nucleotide sequence: TGCGCCAGCAGCTTGGCCCTAACCCAAAGGGACGAGCAGTACTTC.

This chain joins TRBV6-1 and TRBJ2-3, with 11 bases matching TRBD2. After removal of 7 bases from V and 8 bases from J, the junction contained 23 bases not matched to a gene. Germline CDR1 reads MNHNS; CDR2 reads SASEGT. The CDR3 covers 19 residues. The CDR3 sequence is CASILAGGLAGGSEGTQYF. CDR3 sequence (DNA): TGTGCCAGCATTCTTGCAGGGGGCTTAGCGGGAGGGTCTGAAGGTACGCAGTATTTT.

This clonotype was observed a single time. The gene calls are TRBV20-1 and TRBJ2-5; 10 bases match TRBD2. With 6 bases clipped from V and 10 bases from J, the junction kept 14 bases outside the gene matches. This CDR3 has 14 residues. Germline CDR1 DFQATT, CDR2 SNEGSKA (reference sequence). The CDR3 coding sequence is TGCAGTGCGGAAACTAGCGGGGTTCTGGGGGACCAGTACTTC. Its protein is CSAETSGVLGDQYF.

The V and J genes are TRBV20-1 and TRBJ2-4; 10 nucleotides agree with TRBD2. Germline values: CDR1 DFQATT, CDR2 SNEGSKA (reference sequence). With V trimmed by 1 base and J by 13 bases, 10 bases remained unmatched. The CDR3 loop spans 14 amino acids. CDR3 residues: CSARGLAGVKEQYF. The CDR3 region has the DNA TGCAGTGCTAGAGGTCTAGCGGGAGTAAAGGAGCAGTACTTC.

The genes are TRBV28 and TRBJ2-1; D ambiguous. This CDR3 is built from 11 residues. Per the germline V gene, CDR1 is MDHEN and CDR2 is SYDVKM. Deletions cut 3 bases from V and 11 bases from J, with 8 bases between. CDR3 nucleotide sequence: TGTGCCAGCAGTTTTGAGGCAAAGCAGTTCTTC. Protein: CASSFEAKQFF.

The V call is TRBV18, the J call TRBJ2-7; tentatively, D is TRBD1 (5 bases). CDR3 length equals 14 residues. Between the trimmed V and J ends, which lost 3 bases and 2 bases, there was a span of 11 bases. CDR1 KGHSH and CDR2 LQKENI come from the germline V gene. The CDR3 nucleotides read TGTGCCAGCTCACCGCAGGGTTCTGCCTACGAGCAGTACTTC. This encodes CASSPQGSAYEQYF.

In this sample, this clonotype turned up once. The chain joins TRBV24-1 to TRBJ2-3; TRBD2 is a possible D gene (6 bases). Deletions cut 4 bases from V and 8 bases from J, with 12 bases between. The germline gives CDR1 KGHDR, CDR2 SFDVKD. CDR3 length equals 13 residues. CDR3 DNA: TGTGCCACCAGTGACCCGGGGGTGGGTACGCAGTATTTT. This gives the protein CATSDPGVGTQYF.

This clonotype came up a few times. This chain links TRBV9 with TRBJ2-5, with TRBD2 as a possible D gene (6 bases). CDR3 length equals 14 residues. The V gene's germline CDR1 is SGDLS and CDR2 YYNGEE. The V gene lost 3 bases and the J gene lost 5 bases, with 14 bases spanning the gap. CDR3 nucleotide sequence: TGTGCCAGCAGCGACCTTACAGGAGGGGAGACCCAGTACTTC. It encodes CASSDLTGGETQYF.

This clonotype was found a few times. This sequence joins TRBV24-1 and TRBJ2-1, with TRBD2 as a possible D gene (6 bases). CDR3 length: 13 residues. V lost 4 bases and J lost 7, with 10 bases in between. Germline-derived CDR1 and CDR2 are KGHDR and SFDVKD. For the CDR3, the DNA is TGTGCCACCAGTGAACAAGGACTAAATGAGCAGTTCTTC. It is translated as CATSEQGLNEQFF.

The V and J genes are TRBV27 and TRBJ2-7; no reliable D call. V was shortened by 8 bases and J by 2 bases, with 19 bases between the two germline ends. This CDR3 comprises 15 residues. Germline-derived CDR1 and CDR2 are MNHEY and SMNVEV (reference sequence). CDR3 sequence reads: CASRLKILGAYEQYF. The CDR3, as DNA: TGTGCCAGCCGCCTTAAAATTTTAGGAGCCTACGAGCAGTACTTC.

The rearrangement joins TRBV15 to TRBJ2-7, with TRBD2 identical over 7 bases. V lost 0 bases, J lost 2 bases, and 7 bases stayed unmatched. Germline V gives CDR1 LNHNV, CDR2 YYDKDF (reference sequence). This CDR3 is built from 16 residues. CDR3 sequence (DNA): TGTGCCACCAGCAGAGACGTCCTTAGCGGGCCCTACGAGCAGTACTTC. This codes for CATSRDVLSGPYEQYF. Supplemented by reference TRBV15 and TRBJ2-7, the full variable domain reads DAMVIQNPRYQVTQFGKPVTLSCSQTLNHNVMYWYQQKSSQAPKLLFHYYDKDFNNEADTPDNFQSRRPNTSFCFLDIRSPGLGDTAMYLCATSRDVLSGPYEQYFGPGTRLTVT.

V gene TRBV28 combines with J gene TRBJ2-7, with D perhaps matching TRBD2 (6 bases). The CDR3 extends over 12 amino acids. Germline V gene data show CDR1 as MDHEN and CDR2 as SYDVKM. CDR3: CAILTGAEEQYF. The CDR3 coding sequence is TGTGCTATTTTAACGGGAGCGGAGGAGCAGTACTTC.

Written as DNA, the CDR3 is TGTGCCAGCAGCTTAGAGGGCCGGCTCCATGAGCAGTTCTTC. Its translation is CASSLEGRLHEQFF. V and J are TRBV11-3 and TRBJ2-1; D ambiguous. Germline lookup yields CDR1 SGHNT and CDR2 YENEEA. The CDR3 sequence is 14 residues long. V was cut by 0 bases and J by 8 bases, with 11 bases left in between.

This chain connects TRBV7-6 to TRBJ2-1; TRBD2 matches 9 bases. This CDR3 is built from 15 residues. V lost 0 bases and J lost 7; bases outside the gene matches: 4. The germline V gene has CDR1 SGHVS and CDR2 FNYEAQ. Written as DNA, the CDR3 is TGTGCCAGCAGCTTAGCGGCGGGAGGGCTGAATGAGCAGTTCTTC. Protein product: CASSLAAGGLNEQFF.

This clonotype was detected only a few times. The V and J genes are TRBV7-8 and TRBJ2-7; D may be TRBD2 (5 bases). V shed 4 bases and J shed 6 bases, with 31 bases lying between them. The CDR3 is 19 amino acids. Germline CDR1 reads SGHVS; CDR2 reads FQNEAQ. The CDR3 sequence is CASSSYAGSSVVRNGEQYF. The CDR3 DNA follows: TGTGCCAGCAGCTCATACGCGGGTTCCTCGGTGGTCCGGAACGGCGAGCAGTACTTC.

This clonotype has just a few counts. The rearrangement uses TRBV5-1 and TRBJ2-7; a possible D gene is TRBD1 (7 bases). Trimming took 5 bases from V and 5 from J, leaving 20 bases between them. Germline lookup yields CDR1 SGHRS and CDR2 YFSETQ. CDR3 length: 15 residues. This chain's CDR3 is CASRSGGGLLDEQYF. CDR3 bases: TGCGCCAGCAGGTCAGGGGGAGGTTTGTTGGACGAGCAGTACTTC.

In DNA, the CDR3 is TGCAGTGCTAAGAGCGTAGCGGGAGCACGAGAGACCCAGTACTTC. Translation: CSAKSVAGARETQYF. This chain links TRBV20-1 with TRBJ2-7; TRBD2 agrees at 9 bases. The DNA end favors TRBJ2-5, so the J call may be wrong. This CDR3 has 15 residues. Germline V lookup: CDR1 DFQATT, CDR2 SNEGSKA (reference sequence).

The chain joins TRBV7-9 to TRBJ1-2; TRBD1 is a possible D gene (5 bases). The CDR3 runs to 13 residues. V dropped 4 bases and J dropped 5 bases, with 11 bases sitting between them. Germline values: CDR1 SEHNR, CDR2 FQNEAQ (reference sequence). Here the CDR3 DNA reads TGTGCCAGCAGCTGTGGGGCAGGATATGGCTACACCTTC. This translates into CASSCGAGYGYTF.

The chain is built from TRBV12-3 or TRBV12-4 and TRBJ1-5, with D unclear. The CDR3 length is 15 residues. V was pared by 2 bases and J by 0 bases, with 8 bases between. The CDR3 is CASSLWTDSNQPQHF. CDR3 nucleotide sequence: TGTGCCAGCAGTTTATGGACGGATAGCAATCAGCCCCAGCATTTT.

This clonotype was detected only a few times. CDR3 in amino acids: CASSFEGTGSYNEQFF. Written as DNA, the CDR3 is TGTGCCAGCAGCTTCGAGGGGACAGGGTCCTACAATGAGCAGTTCTTC. J is TRBJ2-1 and V is TRBV7-2; 9 bases are a match to TRBD1. Germline V lookup: CDR1 SGHTA, CDR2 FQGNSA. The CDR3 is made up of 16 amino acids. Trimming at V came to 3 bases and at J to 1 base, leaving 4 bases not matched to a gene.

This clonotype was observed a few times. The chain links TRBV11-2 to TRBJ2-1; TRBD1 agrees at 10 bases. Germline assignment: CDR1 SGHAT and CDR2 FQNNGV. The J segment lost 6 bases and the V segment lost 5 bases, leaving 10 bases of the junction unmatched. The CDR3 length is 16 residues. The DNA of the CDR3 is TGTGCCAGCAGCCCTAGGACAGGGGGTAAAGGCAATGAGCAGTTCTTC. Amino acid sequence: CASSPRTGGKGNEQFF.